These T cell receptor beta chains were read from a single sample in a study of blood T cell repertoires in COVID-19. Measured with immunoSEQ multiplex PCR; TCRdb has only the in-frame clones, and not every one. Of a few hundred thousand clones in the sample, roughly 88% were seen once. What was sequenced was peripheral blood. The receptors here all came from a woman aged 65 to 85 with acute or convalescent COVID-19. Both conserved end residues are part of each CDR3. A D gene is named only where the DNA matches it firmly. Expanded clones are given a class, and other clones once, few, many or no size at all.

d_call	v_call	clone_size	j_call	cdr3_nt	cdr3_aa
-	TRBV11-2	-	TRBJ1-2	TGTGCCAGCAGCGGGGGCGTGCGAAGCAACTATGGCTACACCTTC	CASSGGVRSNYGYTF
-	TRBV12-5	once	TRBJ2-3	TGTGCTAGTGGTAACCTACTCACAGATACGCAGTATTTT	CASGNLLTDTQYF
TRBD1	TRBV6-6	-	TRBJ2-7	TGTGCCACCTGGACAGGGGGCTACTACGAGCAGTACTTC	CATWTGGYYEQYF
TRBD2	TRBV11-2	-	TRBJ2-3	TGTGCCAGCAGTCCAAGGCGGGGGGGCACAGATACGCAGTATTTT	CASSPRRGGTDTQYF
-	TRBV2	-	TRBJ2-1	TGTGCCAGGGGGGGATCCAATGAGCAGTTCTTC	CARGGSNEQFF
-	TRBV5-1	few	TRBJ2-1	TGCGCCAGCAGCGGAACGACAGTCAGCTCCTACAATGAGCAGTTCTTC	CASSGTTVSSYNEQFF
TRBD1	TRBV9	-	TRBJ1-2	TGTGCCAGCAGCGGACGGACAGGGGGCTCAAGCGGCTACACCTTC	CASSGRTGGSSGYTF
TRBD1	TRBV5-1	-	TRBJ2-7	TGCGCCAGCAGCTTGGCGACAGGGAAAATCCACGAGCAGTACTTC	CASSLATGKIHEQYF
-	TRBV10-3	-	TRBJ1-1	TGTGCCATCAGCCCACTTAAGACAGCCAACACTGAAGCTTTCTTT	CAISPLKTANTEAFF
TRBD1	TRBV7-3	-	TRBJ2-3	TGTGCCAGCAGCTACAGGGGCAGGGATACGCAGTATTTT	CASSYRGRDTQYF
TRBD1	TRBV5-1	-	TRBJ1-2	TGCGCCAGCAGCCCGGACAGGGGGATTGAGGGCTACACCTTC	CASSPDRGIEGYTF
-	TRBV9	-	TRBJ2-1	TGTGCCAGCAGCATGAGGACAGGCGGGGGGCACAATGAGCAGTTCTTC	CASSMRTGGGHNEQFF
-	TRBV7-9	once	TRBJ1-1	TGTGCCAGCAGCTTAGAACGGGGCACTGAAGCTTTCTTT	CASSLERGTEAFF
TRBD2	TRBV5-1	-	TRBJ2-3	TGCGCCAGCAGCCCGGGGACTAGCACGGGCACAGATACGCAGTATTTT	CASSPGTSTGTDTQYF
-	TRBV23-1	-	TRBJ1-4	TGCGCCAGCAGTCACCAGGGTTTTGTTTCGGAAAAACTGTTTTTT	CASSHQGFVSEKLFF
-	TRBV3-1/TRBV3-2	-	TRBJ1-2	TGTGCCAGCAGCCCTCGCGTGGAGGGAGGCTACACCTTC	CASSPRVEGGYTF
-	TRBV24-1	-	TRBJ1-5	TGTGCCACCAGTGCCCTCGGGAACCCGAATCAGCCCCAGCATTTT	CATSALGNPNQPQHF
TRBD1	TRBV25-1	-	TRBJ1-1	TGTGCCAGCAGTGAATCTCAGGGACAGCCCCCTTTCTTT	CASSESQGQPPFF
TRBD1	TRBV11-2	once	TRBJ1-5	TGTGCCAGCAGCTTGACAGGGGTCAATCAGCCCCAGCATTTT	CASSLTGVNQPQHF
-	TRBV5-5	-	TRBJ1-2	TGTGCCAGCAGCTTCTCCATTGGTGGGCAGGGAAACTATGGCTACACCTTC	CASSFSIGGQGNYGYTF
-	TRBV5-1	-	TRBJ1-2	TGCGCCAGCAGCTTGAAAGGGGCTGGTGGCTACACCTTC	CASSLKGAGGYTF
TRBD1	TRBV7-8	-	TRBJ2-7	TGTGCCAGCAGCTTAGACAGGGGGAACGGCGAGCAGTACTTC	CASSLDRGNGEQYF
TRBD2	TRBV11-2	-	TRBJ2-5	TGTGCCAGCAGCGTCCGCTTAGCGGGGGTAGATGAGACCCAGTACTTC	CASSVRLAGVDETQYF
-	TRBV10-2	-	TRBJ1-5	TGCGCCAGCAGTGAGAATGGGGGCGGGGGGCCCCAGCATTTT	CASSENGGGGPQHF
-	TRBV9	-	TRBJ1-2	TGTGCCAGCAGCGTCGGAGGGACCCCCTCTAACTATGGCTACACCTTC	CASSVGGTPSNYGYTF
-	TRBV3-1/TRBV3-2	-	TRBJ2-1	TGTGCCAGCAGCCTGACAGGTAATGAGCAGTTCTTC	CASSLTGNEQFF
-	TRBV2	once	TRBJ2-7	TGTGCCAGCAAGGACCAGGGTCGGGAGCAGTACTTC	CASKDQGREQYF
-	TRBV7-9	-	TRBJ1-6	TGTGCCAGCAGCCCGATCGCGAGCTCCTATAATTCACCCCTCCACTTT	CASSPIASSYNSPLHF
TRBD1	TRBV5-1	-	TRBJ2-5	TGCGCCAGCAGCTTGGGGACAGGGGGCGGAGAGACCCAGTACTTC	CASSLGTGGGETQYF
-	TRBV5-5	-	TRBJ2-7	TGTGCCAGCAGCGATGTAGGGAGCTCCTACGAGCAGTACTTC	CASSDVGSSYEQYF
-	TRBV5-1	-	TRBJ2-1	TGCGCCAGCAGCTTGGGCGGGGTCCACAATGAGCAGTTCTTC	CASSLGGVHNEQFF
-	TRBV7-2	-	TRBJ2-3	TGTGCCAGCAGCTTGGACTACTCGGATACGCAGTATTTT	CASSLDYSDTQYF
-	TRBV18	-	TRBJ1-4	TGTGCCAGCTCACCTGCTACAACTAATGAAAAACTGTTTTTT	CASSPATTNEKLFF